This is a list of T cell receptor beta chains from one sample in a study of blood T cell repertoires in COVID-19. Generated by immunoSEQ multiplex PCR, the TCRdb table keeps only in-frame clones and is missing some. The sample contains over 150,000 clones, 85% of which appear only once. Material for sequencing was peripheral blood. These receptors came from a woman of 80 years or more with COVID-19, enrolled during active disease. Both conserved end residues are part of each CDR3. Fields, in order: D gene, V gene, clone size, J gene, CDR3 protein, CDR3 DNA. D genes are given only for firm matches. Clone size is given for some rows only: seen once, a few or many times, or a class if the clone is expanded.

d_call: TRBD1
v_call: TRBV28
clone_size: -
j_call: TRBJ2-7
cdr3_aa: CASSFHRDRGYEQYF
cdr3_nt: TGTGCCAGCAGTTTCCACCGGGACAGGGGCTACGAGCAGTACTTC

d_call: -
v_call: TRBV20-1
clone_size: -
j_call: TRBJ1-5
cdr3_aa: CSASAPRQGSNQPQHF
cdr3_nt: TGCAGTGCTAGTGCCCCTCGGCAGGGGAGCAATCAGCCCCAGCATTTT

d_call: TRBD2
v_call: TRBV6-5
clone_size: once
j_call: TRBJ2-1
cdr3_aa: CASSPGGINEQFF
cdr3_nt: TGTGCCAGCAGCCCCGGGGGGATTAATGAGCAGTTCTTC

d_call: TRBD2
v_call: TRBV5-1
clone_size: -
j_call: TRBJ2-3
cdr3_aa: CASSFPAGGPPSSTDTQYF
cdr3_nt: TGCGCCAGCAGCTTCCCAGCGGGAGGGCCGCCTAGCAGCACAGATACGCAGTATTTT

d_call: TRBD2
v_call: TRBV11-3
clone_size: once
j_call: TRBJ2-3
cdr3_aa: CASSSGLAGGSDTQYF
cdr3_nt: TGTGCCAGCAGCTCTGGACTAGCGGGAGGCTCAGATACGCAGTATTTT

d_call: -
v_call: TRBV6-5
clone_size: once
j_call: TRBJ2-7
cdr3_aa: CASTMRVAGSSEQYF
cdr3_nt: TGTGCCAGCACCATGAGGGTGGCGGGAAGTAGCGAGCAGTACTTC

d_call: -
v_call: TRBV7-9
clone_size: -
j_call: TRBJ1-1
cdr3_aa: CASSSTVNTEAFF
cdr3_nt: TGTGCCAGCAGTTCCACAGTGAACACTGAAGCTTTCTTT

d_call: -
v_call: TRBV19
clone_size: -
j_call: TRBJ2-3
cdr3_aa: CASSMVRTDTQYF
cdr3_nt: TGTGCCAGTAGTATGGTTAGAACAGATACGCAGTATTTT

d_call: TRBD2
v_call: TRBV7-9
clone_size: -
j_call: TRBJ2-3
cdr3_aa: CASSPVAGGVADTQYF
cdr3_nt: TGTGCCAGCAGCCCAGTAGCGGGAGGGGTCGCAGATACGCAGTATTTT

d_call: TRBD2
v_call: TRBV7-9
clone_size: -
j_call: TRBJ2-2
cdr3_aa: CASSFLGLETGELFF
cdr3_nt: TGTGCCAGCAGCTTCCTTGGACTAGAAACCGGGGAGCTGTTTTTT

d_call: -
v_call: TRBV4-1
clone_size: -
j_call: TRBJ1-2
cdr3_aa: CASSPPGGTYGYTF
cdr3_nt: TGCGCCAGCAGTCCCCCGGGGGGGACATATGGCTACACCTTC

d_call: -
v_call: TRBV5-8
clone_size: few
j_call: TRBJ1-4
cdr3_aa: CASSLYSGRANEKLFF
cdr3_nt: TGTGCCAGCAGCTTGTATAGTGGCAGGGCGAATGAAAAACTGTTTTTT

d_call: TRBD1
v_call: TRBV7-7
clone_size: once
j_call: TRBJ2-5
cdr3_aa: CASSHRGGPGQIQETQYF
cdr3_nt: TGTGCTAGCAGCCACCGAGGGGGACCGGGACAGATCCAAGAGACCCAGTACTTC

d_call: -
v_call: TRBV6-4
clone_size: -
j_call: TRBJ2-2
cdr3_aa: CASSSSYGELFF
cdr3_nt: TGTGCCAGCAGTTCTTCTTACGGGGAGCTGTTTTTT

d_call: -
v_call: TRBV5-1
clone_size: -
j_call: TRBJ1-1
cdr3_aa: CASSSTANTEAFF
cdr3_nt: TGCGCCAGCAGCTCGACAGCGAACACTGAAGCTTTCTTT

d_call: -
v_call: TRBV5-1
clone_size: -
j_call: TRBJ1-1
cdr3_aa: CASSLEQGNTEAFF
cdr3_nt: TGCGCCAGCAGCTTGGAACAGGGGAACACTGAAGCTTTCTTT

d_call: TRBD2
v_call: TRBV5-1
clone_size: -
j_call: TRBJ2-3
cdr3_aa: CASRPRGTTAYTDTQYF
cdr3_nt: TGCGCCAGCCGTCCCCGGGGGACTACAGCCTACACAGATACGCAGTATTTT

d_call: -
v_call: TRBV19
clone_size: -
j_call: TRBJ2-5
cdr3_aa: CASSTSGTAKETQYF
cdr3_nt: TGTGCCAGTAGTACATCCGGGACTGCGAAAGAGACCCAGTACTTC

d_call: -
v_call: TRBV12-3/TRBV12-4
clone_size: -
j_call: TRBJ2-1
cdr3_aa: CASSFTSNEQFF
cdr3_nt: TGTGCCAGCAGTTTCACGAGCAATGAGCAGTTCTTC

d_call: TRBD1
v_call: TRBV5-8
clone_size: once
j_call: TRBJ2-7
cdr3_aa: CASSKTGSPEQYF
cdr3_nt: TGTGCCAGCAGCAAGACAGGGTCTCCCGAGCAGTACTTC

d_call: TRBD2
v_call: TRBV7-3
clone_size: -
j_call: TRBJ2-7
cdr3_aa: CASSLVAGGNYEQYF
cdr3_nt: TGTGCCAGCAGCTTAGTGGCGGGAGGTAACTACGAGCAGTACTTC

d_call: -
v_call: TRBV5-4
clone_size: -
j_call: TRBJ1-4
cdr3_aa: CASSLYTGEKLFF
cdr3_nt: TGTGCCAGCAGCTTGTATACGGGTGAAAAACTGTTTTTT

d_call: -
v_call: TRBV5-1
clone_size: -
j_call: TRBJ1-1
cdr3_aa: CASSLNSPDTEAFF
cdr3_nt: TGCGCCAGCAGCTTGAACTCGCCGGACACTGAAGCTTTCTTT

d_call: -
v_call: TRBV2
clone_size: -
j_call: TRBJ2-3
cdr3_aa: CASGRADTQYF
cdr3_nt: TGTGCCAGCGGTCGGGCAGATACGCAGTATTTT

d_call: -
v_call: TRBV5-1
clone_size: -
j_call: TRBJ2-2
cdr3_aa: CASSLYTDTGELFF
cdr3_nt: TGCGCCAGCAGCTTGTACACAGACACCGGGGAGCTGTTTTTT

d_call: TRBD1
v_call: TRBV28
clone_size: -
j_call: TRBJ1-2
cdr3_aa: CASSLRGFGYTF
cdr3_nt: TGTGCCAGCAGTCTCAGGGGGTTTGGCTACACCTTC

d_call: -
v_call: TRBV5-1
clone_size: once
j_call: TRBJ1-6
cdr3_aa: CASSLQGLSSPLHF
cdr3_nt: TGCGCCAGCAGCTTGCAGGGTCTCAGTTCACCCCTCCACTTT

d_call: -
v_call: TRBV11-2
clone_size: few
j_call: TRBJ1-1
cdr3_aa: CASSQDPASVAFF
cdr3_nt: TGTGCCAGCAGCCAAGACCCAGCGAGCGTGGCTTTCTTT

d_call: -
v_call: TRBV6-5
clone_size: -
j_call: TRBJ2-7
cdr3_aa: CASSYGGPYEQYF
cdr3_nt: TGTGCCAGCAGTTACGGGGGCCCCTACGAGCAGTACTTC

d_call: TRBD1
v_call: TRBV2
clone_size: -
j_call: TRBJ1-2
cdr3_aa: CASSSDRGKGYTF
cdr3_nt: TGTGCCAGCAGTTCCGACAGGGGTAAGGGCTACACCTTC

d_call: TRBD2
v_call: TRBV24-1
clone_size: -
j_call: TRBJ2-1
cdr3_aa: CATNREGFGEQFF
cdr3_nt: TGTGCCACCAATCGGGAGGGGTTTGGTGAGCAGTTCTTC

d_call: TRBD1
v_call: TRBV24-1
clone_size: once
j_call: TRBJ1-2
cdr3_aa: CATSNWGQGGLDYGYTF
cdr3_nt: TGTGCCACCTCGAATTGGGGACAGGGAGGCTTGGACTATGGCTACACCTTC

d_call: -
v_call: TRBV3-1/TRBV3-2
clone_size: -
j_call: TRBJ2-2
cdr3_aa: CASSLTGELFF
cdr3_nt: TGTGCCAGCAGCCTAACCGGGGAGCTGTTTTTT

d_call: -
v_call: TRBV5-1
clone_size: -
j_call: TRBJ1-1
cdr3_aa: CASSLDGSGTEAFF
cdr3_nt: TGCGCCAGCAGCTTGGATGGTTCCGGGACTGAAGCTTTCTTT

d_call: -
v_call: TRBV7-7
clone_size: -
j_call: TRBJ2-2
cdr3_aa: CASTAGTVSTGELFF
cdr3_nt: TGTGCTAGCACCGCCGGCACAGTAAGCACCGGGGAGCTGTTTTTT

d_call: TRBD2
v_call: TRBV18
clone_size: once
j_call: TRBJ2-7
cdr3_aa: CASSPPGGYEQYF
cdr3_nt: TGTGCCAGCTCACCACCGGGGGGGTACGAGCAGTACTTC

d_call: -
v_call: TRBV19
clone_size: -
j_call: TRBJ1-3
cdr3_aa: CASESRSFSGNTIYF
cdr3_nt: TGTGCCAGTGAATCCCGGTCCTTCTCTGGAAACACCATATATTTT

d_call: TRBD1
v_call: TRBV6-5
clone_size: -
j_call: TRBJ1-1
cdr3_aa: CASRRDRLGTEAFF
cdr3_nt: TGTGCCAGCAGAAGGGACAGGTTGGGCACTGAAGCTTTCTTT

d_call: -
v_call: TRBV19
clone_size: few
j_call: TRBJ1-2
cdr3_aa: CASSSARGEGPSFYGYTF
cdr3_nt: TGTGCCAGTAGTTCGGCCCGGGGAGAGGGTCCATCTTTCTATGGCTACACCTTC

d_call: -
v_call: TRBV19
clone_size: -
j_call: TRBJ1-4
cdr3_aa: CASTIPRRREKLFF
cdr3_nt: TGTGCCAGTACCATCCCCAGGAGGCGGGAAAAACTGTTTTTT

d_call: TRBD1
v_call: TRBV13
clone_size: -
j_call: TRBJ1-1
cdr3_aa: CASRLLTRGTEAFF
cdr3_nt: TGTGCCAGCAGGCTTTTGACCAGGGGGACTGAAGCTTTCTTT

d_call: -
v_call: TRBV19
clone_size: -
j_call: TRBJ1-3
cdr3_aa: CASRGYGNTIYF
cdr3_nt: TGTGCCAGTCGGGGGTACGGAAACACCATATATTTT

d_call: TRBD1
v_call: TRBV15
clone_size: few
j_call: TRBJ2-7
cdr3_aa: CATGRDRGSYEQYF
cdr3_nt: TGTGCCACCGGCCGGGACAGGGGATCCTACGAGCAGTACTTC

d_call: -
v_call: TRBV11-2
clone_size: -
j_call: TRBJ1-4
cdr3_aa: CASSLERVGEKLFF
cdr3_nt: TGTGCCAGCAGCTTAGAGAGGGTTGGTGAAAAACTGTTTTTT

d_call: -
v_call: TRBV5-1
clone_size: -
j_call: TRBJ2-6
cdr3_aa: CASSPGGSGANVLTF
cdr3_nt: TGCGCCAGCAGCCCCGGAGGGTCTGGGGCCAACGTCCTGACTTTC

d_call: TRBD2
v_call: TRBV2
clone_size: once
j_call: TRBJ2-3
cdr3_aa: CASSEEFGGGLYF
cdr3_nt: TGTGCCAGCAGTGAAGAGTTCGGGGGAGGGCTGTATTTT

d_call: TRBD1
v_call: TRBV5-1
clone_size: -
j_call: TRBJ2-1
cdr3_aa: CASSFGQGIGNEQFF
cdr3_nt: TGCGCCAGCAGCTTTGGACAGGGAATCGGGAATGAGCAGTTCTTC

d_call: TRBD2
v_call: TRBV2
clone_size: -
j_call: TRBJ2-1
cdr3_aa: CASSLGTSNEQFF
cdr3_nt: TGTGCCAGCAGCCTCGGGACTAGCAATGAGCAGTTCTTC

d_call: TRBD2
v_call: TRBV2
clone_size: once
j_call: TRBJ2-2
cdr3_aa: CASRGTSGYTGELFF
cdr3_nt: TGTGCCAGCCGTGGGACTAGCGGCTACACCGGGGAGCTGTTTTTT